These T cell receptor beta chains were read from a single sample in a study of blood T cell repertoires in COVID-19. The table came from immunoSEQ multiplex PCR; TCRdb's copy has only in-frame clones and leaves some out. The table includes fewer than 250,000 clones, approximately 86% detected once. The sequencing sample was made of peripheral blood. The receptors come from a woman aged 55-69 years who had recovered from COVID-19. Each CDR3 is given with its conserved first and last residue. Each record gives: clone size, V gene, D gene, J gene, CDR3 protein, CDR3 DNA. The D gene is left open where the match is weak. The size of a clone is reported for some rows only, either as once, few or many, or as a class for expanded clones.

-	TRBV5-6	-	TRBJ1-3	CASSLFGQHSGNTIYF	TGTGCCAGCAGCTTGTTTGGACAGCACTCTGGAAACACCATATATTTT
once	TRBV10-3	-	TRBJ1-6	CAISIGQHSPLHF	TGTGCCATCAGTATAGGACAGCACTCACCCCTCCACTTT
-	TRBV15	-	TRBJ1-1	CATSRERLLNTEAFF	TGTGCCACCAGCAGAGAGCGGTTGCTGAACACTGAAGCTTTCTTT
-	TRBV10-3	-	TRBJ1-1	CAISESGTATGGAFF	TGTGCCATCAGTGAGTCCGGGACGGCGACAGGTGGGGCTTTCTTT
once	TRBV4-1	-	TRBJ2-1	CASNEGPGSSSYNEQFF	TGCGCCAGCAACGAGGGCCCAGGCTCGAGCTCCTACAATGAGCAGTTCTTC
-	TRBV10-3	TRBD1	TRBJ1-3	CAITLTKPGTGLLNTIYF	TGTGCCATCACTCTGACCAAACCCGGGACAGGGCTTTTAAACACCATATATTTT
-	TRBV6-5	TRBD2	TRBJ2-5	CASRLAGGQETQYF	TGTGCCAGCAGGCTAGCGGGGGGCCAAGAGACCCAGTACTTC
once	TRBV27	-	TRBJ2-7	CAAGRGRAYEQYF	TGTGCCGCCGGGCGAGGGCGCGCCTACGAGCAGTACTTC
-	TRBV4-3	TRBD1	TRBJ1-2	CASSQDRTGRQYGYTF	TGCGCCAGCAGCCAAGATCGGACAGGACGACAGTATGGCTACACCTTC
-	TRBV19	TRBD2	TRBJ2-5	CASSVPAGGPETQYF	TGTGCCAGTAGTGTTCCAGCGGGGGGGCCAGAGACCCAGTACTTC
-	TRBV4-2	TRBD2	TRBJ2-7	CASSQERAGPYEQYF	TGTGCCAGCAGCCAAGAAAGAGCGGGGCCCTACGAGCAGTACTTC
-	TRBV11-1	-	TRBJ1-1	CASSLGGDRRVTEAFF	TGTGCCAGCAGCTTAGGTGGGGACCGGAGGGTAACTGAAGCTTTCTTT
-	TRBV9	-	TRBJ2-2	CASSAQRIAIRGGELFF	TGTGCCAGCAGCGCCCAAAGGATAGCCATTAGGGGAGGGGAGCTGTTTTTT
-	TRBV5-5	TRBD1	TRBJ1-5	CASSRTGDHQPQHF	TGTGCCAGCAGTCGAACAGGGGATCATCAGCCCCAGCATTTT
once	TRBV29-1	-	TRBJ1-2	CSLGGRGGYTF	TGCAGTCTGGGGGGGAGGGGCGGCTACACCTTC
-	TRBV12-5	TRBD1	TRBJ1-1	CASGDRGAEAFF	TGTGCTAGTGGTGACAGGGGAGCTGAAGCTTTCTTT
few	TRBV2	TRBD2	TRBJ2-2	CASRVAGGPPGELFF	TGTGCCAGCAGGGTAGCGGGGGGGCCCCCCGGGGAGCTGTTTTTT
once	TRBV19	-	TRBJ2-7	CASSIRGPSYEQYF	TGTGCCAGTAGTATCAGGGGACCCTCCTACGAGCAGTACTTC
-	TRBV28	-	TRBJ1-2	CASRQVNYGYTF	TGTGCCAGCAGGCAGGTCAACTATGGCTACACCTTC